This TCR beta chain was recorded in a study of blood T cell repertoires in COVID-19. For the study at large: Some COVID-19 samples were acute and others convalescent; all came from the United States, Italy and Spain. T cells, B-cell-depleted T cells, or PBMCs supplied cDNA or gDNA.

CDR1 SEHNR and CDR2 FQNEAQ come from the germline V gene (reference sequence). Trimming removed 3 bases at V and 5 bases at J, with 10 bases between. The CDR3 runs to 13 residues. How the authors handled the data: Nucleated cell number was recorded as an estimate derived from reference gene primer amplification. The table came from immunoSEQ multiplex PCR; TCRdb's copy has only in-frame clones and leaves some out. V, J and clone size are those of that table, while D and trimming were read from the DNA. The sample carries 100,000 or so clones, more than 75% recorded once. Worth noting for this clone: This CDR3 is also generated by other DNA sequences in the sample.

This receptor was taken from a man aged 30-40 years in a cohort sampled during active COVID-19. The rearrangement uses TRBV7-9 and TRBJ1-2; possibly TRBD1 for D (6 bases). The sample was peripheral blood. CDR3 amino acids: CASSLEGGYGYTF. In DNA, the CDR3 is TGTGCCAGCAGCTTGGAGGGGGGGTATGGCTACACCTTC.